What follows is one T cell receptor (beta chain) and its context. Its antigen is not known. These data come from a study of T-cell memory formation after mild COVID-19. Findings of the study overall: There was a balanced CD4/CD8 profile in clones contracting day 15 to 85, and later expanders leaned CD4+.

The CDR3 consists of 14 residues. Trimming removed 3 bases from V and 7 bases from J, with 12 bases in between. Germline V gene lookup returns CDR1 KGHSH and CDR2 LQKENI. TCR alpha and TCR beta cDNA libraries carrying sample barcodes and UMIs came from 5'RACE with constant-segment primers. One entry per CDR3 protein results from TCRdb running MiXCR on the 5' RACE reads. The table shows 550,000 to 700,000 distinct CDR3 sequences, with roughly 17% occurring only once. This receptor was obtained from an adult woman who had mild COVID-19 (a few samples of this study predate the infection). Cell type and time point are not known. The J gene is TRBJ1-4, the V gene TRBV18; no clear D. The material sequenced was PBMCs or a T cell subset sorted from them (not recorded which). Here the CDR3 reads CASSPASWGEKLFF. DNA of the CDR3: TGTGCCAGCTCACCGGCTTCCTGGGGTGAAAAACTGTTTTTT.